Sequencing of this T cell receptor beta chain was carried out in a study of vaccination and CD4 T cells after COVID-19. J lost 0 bases, V lost 0 bases, and 2 bases had no gene match. The V gene's germline CDR1 is SGDLS and CDR2 YYNGEE. The CDR3 length is 15 residues. The Oncomine TCR Beta short-read assay was what sequenced the DNA obtained from cultured CD4+ T cells. It was cultured CD4+ T cells from which genomic DNA was extracted. Each CDR3 protein gets one entry after TCRdb re-called the PCR reads with MiXCR. The sample contains over 15,000 distinct CDR3 sequences, 44% of which appear only once. This clonotype came up once. What it binds is unknown. Treatment indicated: roughly 11-day PBMC culture with coronavirus spike peptide pools or control peptides (ViraFEST assay).

Input material: CD4+ T cells from blood, cultured in vitro. The chain employs TRBV9 and TRBJ2-7, with TRBD2 matching over 8 bases. The TCR originated in a human donor who had recovered from COVID-19. The CDR3 is CASSVDGRASYEQYF. In nucleotides, the CDR3 is TGTGCCAGCAGCGTAGACGGGAGGGCCTCCTACGAGCAGTACTTC. Using reference TRBV9 and TRBJ2-7 for the parts outside the CDR3, the full variable domain is DSGVTQTPKHLITATGQRVTLRCSPRSGDLSVYWYQQSLDQGLQFLIQYYNGEERAKGNILERFSAQQFPDLHSELNLSSLELGDSALYFCASSVDGRASYEQYFGPGTRLTVT.